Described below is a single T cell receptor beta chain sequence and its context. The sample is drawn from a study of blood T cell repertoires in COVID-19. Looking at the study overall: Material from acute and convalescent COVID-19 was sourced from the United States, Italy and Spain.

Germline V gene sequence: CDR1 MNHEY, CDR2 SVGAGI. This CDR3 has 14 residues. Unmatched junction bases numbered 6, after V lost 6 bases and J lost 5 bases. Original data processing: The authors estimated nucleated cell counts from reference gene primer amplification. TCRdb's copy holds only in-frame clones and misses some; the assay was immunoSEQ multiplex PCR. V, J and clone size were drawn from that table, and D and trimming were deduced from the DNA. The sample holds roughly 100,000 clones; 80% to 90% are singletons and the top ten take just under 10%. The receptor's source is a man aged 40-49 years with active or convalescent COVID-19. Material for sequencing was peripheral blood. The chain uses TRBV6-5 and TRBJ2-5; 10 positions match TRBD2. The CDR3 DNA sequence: TGTGCCAGCAGAAGCGGGGGGGCGGGGGAGACCCAGTACTTC. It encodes CASRSGGAGETQYF.